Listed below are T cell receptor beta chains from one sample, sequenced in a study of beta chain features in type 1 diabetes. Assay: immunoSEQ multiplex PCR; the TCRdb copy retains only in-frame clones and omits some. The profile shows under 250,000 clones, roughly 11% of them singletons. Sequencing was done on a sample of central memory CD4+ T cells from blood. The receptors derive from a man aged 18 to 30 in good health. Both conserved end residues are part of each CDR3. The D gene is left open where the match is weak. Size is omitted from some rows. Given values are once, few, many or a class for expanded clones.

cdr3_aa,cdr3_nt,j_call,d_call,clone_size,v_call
CASRSARGSSSYNEQFF,TGCGCCAGCCGATCCGCGAGGGGGTCCAGCTCCTACAATGAGCAGTTCTTC,TRBJ2-1,NA,NA,TRBV5-1
CATSRDRTALYGYTF,TGTGCCACCAGCCGTGACAGGACAGCCCTCTATGGCTACACCTTC,TRBJ1-2,NA,NA,TRBV15
CSVRLEVEQYF,TGCAGCGTGCGTCTCGAAGTCGAGCAGTACTTC,TRBJ2-7,NA,few,TRBV29-1
CASIDPSGGSTGELFF,TGCGCCAGCATTGACCCCTCAGGGGGCTCCACCGGGGAGCTGTTTTTT,TRBJ2-2,TRBD1,few,TRBV5-1
CASSMKGASQETQYF,TGTGCCAGTAGTATGAAGGGGGCGAGCCAAGAGACCCAGTACTTC,TRBJ2-5,TRBD1,few,TRBV19
CASSPGQETQYF,TGTGCCAGCAGCCCGGGGCAAGAGACCCAGTACTTC,TRBJ2-5,NA,NA,TRBV7-9
CASSSSGNSYNEQFF,TGTGCCAGCAGCTCTAGCGGGAATTCCTACAATGAGCAGTTCTTC,TRBJ2-1,TRBD2,NA,TRBV11-2
CASRRRTVLSGNTIYF,TGTGCCAGCAGGAGAAGGACAGTCCTCTCTGGAAACACCATATATTTT,TRBJ1-3,NA,NA,TRBV2
CASSMATGRGDTQYF,TGTGCCAGTAGTATGGCGACGGGTCGAGGGGATACGCAGTATTTT,TRBJ2-3,NA,NA,TRBV19
CSVVGGRDADTQYF,TGCAGCGTTGTGGGCGGGAGGGACGCAGATACGCAGTATTTT,TRBJ2-3,TRBD2,NA,TRBV29-1
CASSIDLAHYNEQFF,TGTGCCAGCAGTATCGACCTAGCGCACTACAATGAGCAGTTCTTC,TRBJ2-1,NA,many,TRBV7-8
CASSPGTDRKNGYTF,TGTGCCAGCAGTCCAGGGACGGACAGGAAGAATGGCTACACCTTC,TRBJ1-2,TRBD1,NA,TRBV28
CATQLSGSNQPQHF,TGTGCCACCCAACTGTCAGGGTCCAATCAGCCCCAGCATTTT,TRBJ1-5,NA,few,TRBV25-1
CAWSVRSGNTIYF,TGTGCCTGGAGTGTACGCTCTGGAAACACCATATATTTT,TRBJ1-3,NA,NA,TRBV30
CASSFVKNTEAFF,TGTGCCAGCAGTTTTGTGAAGAACACTGAAGCTTTCTTT,TRBJ1-1,NA,NA,TRBV28
CASSPGGYNYGYTF,TGTGCCAGCAGCCCAGGGGGCTACAACTATGGCTACACCTTC,TRBJ1-2,TRBD1,few,TRBV5-6
CASIRDTGGGANVLTF,TGTGCCAGCATCCGGGACACCGGGGGTGGGGCCAACGTCCTGACTTTC,TRBJ2-6,NA,many,TRBV2
CASSRLGLARGDTQYF,TGTGCCAGCAGTCGACTCGGACTAGCCCGGGGAGATACGCAGTATTTT,TRBJ2-3,TRBD2,few,TRBV9
CASSLQGNTGELFF,TGTGCCAGCAGTTTACAGGGTAACACCGGGGAGCTGTTTTTT,TRBJ2-2,NA,few,TRBV28
CASSLDILVGTQYF,TGTGCCAGCAGCTTGGATATCTTAGTCGGGACCCAGTACTTC,TRBJ2-5,NA,few,TRBV5-4
CASSPWMGTSTDTQYF,TGTGCCAGCAGCCCGTGGATGGGGACTAGCACAGATACGCAGTATTTT,TRBJ2-3,NA,NA,TRBV7-6
CASSQTTTGVYPDTGELFF,TGCGCCAGCAGCCAAACTACGACAGGAGTGTACCCGGACACCGGGGAGCTGTTTTTT,TRBJ2-2,NA,NA,TRBV4-3
CASSLEPAVHEQFF,TGTGCCAGCAGCTTAGAGCCTGCGGTGCATGAGCAGTTCTTC,TRBJ2-1,NA,NA,TRBV7-2
CASSQSRAFF,TGCGCCAGCAGTCAATCGCGTGCTTTCTTT,TRBJ1-1,NA,many,TRBV23-1
CASSVGAGNEKLFF,TGTGCCAGCAGCGTAGGAGCAGGGAATGAAAAACTGTTTTTT,TRBJ1-4,NA,NA,TRBV7-9
CASSQSHGSTNEKLFF,TGTGCCAGCTCACAATCGCACGGATCAACTAATGAAAAACTGTTTTTT,TRBJ1-4,NA,few,TRBV18
CAWSRVSWAGNQETQYF,TGTGCCTGGAGCAGAGTCTCCTGGGCAGGGAACCAAGAGACCCAGTACTTC,TRBJ2-5,NA,NA,TRBV30
CASGTVGSGNTIYF,TGTGCCAGCGGGACCGTAGGTTCCGGAAACACCATATATTTT,TRBJ1-3,NA,few,TRBV7-9
CAIKGATNEKLFF,TGTGCCATCAAGGGGGCAACTAATGAAAAACTGTTTTTT,TRBJ1-4,NA,many,TRBV10-3
CASSTGTGNEKLFF,TGTGCCAGCAGTACCGGGACCGGTAATGAAAAACTGTTTTTT,TRBJ1-4,NA,NA,TRBV9
CASSLGGGSYNEQFF,TGTGCCAGCAGCCTAGGGGGAGGCTCCTACAATGAGCAGTTCTTC,TRBJ2-1,NA,NA,TRBV11-2
CAWSVSRSNQPQHF,TGTGCCTGGAGTGTATCACGGAGCAATCAGCCCCAGCATTTT,TRBJ1-5,NA,few,TRBV30
CASSLREGTAAFF,TGCGCCAGCAGCCTCCGCGAGGGGACCGCGGCTTTCTTT,TRBJ1-1,NA,NA,TRBV4-3
CASSPGLAGGWAQYF,TGCGCCAGCAGTCCTGGACTAGCGGGAGGGTGGGCCCAGTACTTC,TRBJ2-5,TRBD2,few,TRBV4-3
CASSLGGQVAGDNEQFF,TGTGCCAGCAGCTTAGGGGGGCAAGTAGCGGGAGACAATGAGCAGTTCTTC,TRBJ2-1,TRBD2,NA,TRBV11-2
CASSLKGPRFGLYNEQFF,TGTGCCAGCAGTTTAAAAGGTCCCAGATTTGGGCTTTACAATGAGCAGTTCTTC,TRBJ2-1,NA,many,TRBV27
CASSLRTSRQQFF,TGTGCCAGCAGCCTGAGGACTAGCCGACAGCAGTTCTTC,TRBJ2-1,TRBD2,NA,TRBV7-3